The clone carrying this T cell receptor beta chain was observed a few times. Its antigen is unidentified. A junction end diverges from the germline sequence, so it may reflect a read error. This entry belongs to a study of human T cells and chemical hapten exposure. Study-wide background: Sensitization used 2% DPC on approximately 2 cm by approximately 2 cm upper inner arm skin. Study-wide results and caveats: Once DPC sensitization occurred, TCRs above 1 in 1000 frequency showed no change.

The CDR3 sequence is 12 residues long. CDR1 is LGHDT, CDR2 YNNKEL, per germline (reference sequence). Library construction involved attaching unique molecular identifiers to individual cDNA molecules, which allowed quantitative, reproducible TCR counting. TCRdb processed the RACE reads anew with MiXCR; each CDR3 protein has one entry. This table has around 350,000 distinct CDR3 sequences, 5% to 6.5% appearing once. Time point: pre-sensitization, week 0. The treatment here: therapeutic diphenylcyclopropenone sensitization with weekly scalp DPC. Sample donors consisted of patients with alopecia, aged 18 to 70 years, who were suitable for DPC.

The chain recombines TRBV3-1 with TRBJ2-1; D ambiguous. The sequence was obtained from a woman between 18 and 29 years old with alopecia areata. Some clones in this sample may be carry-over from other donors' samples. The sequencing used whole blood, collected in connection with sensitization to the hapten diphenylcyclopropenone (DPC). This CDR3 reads CASSRRTILPVF. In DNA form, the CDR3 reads TGTGCCAGCAGTCGCCGAACCATTCTCCCCGTCTTC.